The 5 T cell receptor beta chains in this list originate from one sample, sequenced in a study of beta chain features in type 1 diabetes. The antigens these receptors bind are not known. Whole-study results and caveats: TCRB CDR3s were moderately but significantly shorter in Type 1 diabetes patients in all four CD4+ subsets.

Reverse transcription of all isolated RNA meant that expressed TCRB transcripts were sequenced. Assay used: immunoSEQ multiplex PCR; TCRdb lists only in-frame clones, some missing. This sample has some 120,000 clones, with approximately 15% found just once. Material for sequencing was central memory CD4+ T cells from blood. These receptors came from a man aged 18 to 29 with type 1 diabetes.

The chain couples TRBV9 to TRBJ2-1; D not resolved. V shed 0 bases and J shed 4 bases, with 8 bases lying between them. Per germline, CDR1 SGDLS and CDR2 YYNGEE. The CDR3 spans 14 residues. The CDR3 bases are TGTGCCAGCAGCGTAGCCAGCCCATACAATGAGCAGTTCTTC. This gives the protein CASSVASPYNEQFF.

As regards this clone: In the same sample, other DNA sequences code for this CDR3. This sequence joins TRBV5-6 and TRBJ2-7, with a tentative D call TRBD2 (7 bases). The germline V gene encodes CDR1 SGHDT and CDR2 YYEEEE. The CDR3 consists of 13 residues. Trimming removed 4 bases at V and 4 bases at J, with 12 bases between. CDR3: CASSRRGPYEQYF. The CDR3, as DNA: TGTGCCAGCAGCCGGCGGGGGCCATACGAGCAGTACTTC.

This clone was seen more than once but under ten times. This chain links TRBV30 with TRBJ1-2; TRBD1 matches 7 bases. Germline CDR1 and CDR2: GTSNPN and SVGIG (reference sequence). The V and J ends lost 3 bases and 4 bases, in that order; junction bases with no gene match: 5. The CDR3 is made up of 13 amino acids. In DNA, the CDR3 is TGTGCCTGGAGAGGACAGGCCGGCTATGGCTACACCTTC. Translated: CAWRGQAGYGYTF. The full variable domain, with the rest looked up from reference TRBV30 and TRBJ1-2, is SQTIHQWPATLVQPVGSPLSLECTVEGTSNPNLYWYRQAAGRGLQLLFYSVGIGQISSEVPQNLSASRPQDRQFILSSKKLLLSDSGFYLCAWRGQAGYGYTFGSGTRLTVV.

The chain has TRBV5-1 and TRBJ1-3; 7 bases fit TRBD1. Germline CDR1 and CDR2: SGHRS and YFSETQ. CDR3 size: 12 residues. V shed 1 base and J 9 bases; nucleotides not matched to a gene: 1. The CDR3 nucleotides read TGCGCCAGCAGCTTGCCAGGGGGCACCATATATTTT. Translated, it gives CASSLPGGTIYF.

The J gene is TRBJ2-1, the V gene TRBV5-1; 12 positions match TRBD2. After removal of 8 bases from V and 5 bases from J, the junction contained 17 bases not matched to a gene. This CDR3 spans 18 amino acids. Germline CDR1 and CDR2: SGHRS and YFSETQ. The CDR3 bases are TGCGCCAGTCGGACTAGCGGGAACCCGAAATCTACGAACAATGAGCAGTTCTTC. It specifies CASRTSGNPKSTNNEQFF.